This TCR beta chain was captured in a study of cytomegalovirus exposure and HLA in healthy donors. As for this clone: The antigen is not known.

PCR primers comprised 60 Vbeta and 13 Jbeta primers. TCRdb keeps only in-frame clones here, not all; method: immunoSEQ multiplex PCR. This sample has under 140,000 clones, with 60% to 85% found just once. V lost 8 bases, J lost 7 bases, and 13 bases stayed unmatched. The CDR3 runs to 16 residues. Germline-derived CDR1 and CDR2 are SEHNR and FQNEAQ (reference sequence). General study findings and limits: TCR sequences were mostly rare, though some public TCRs occurred in many donors.

This sequence joins TRBV7-9 and TRBJ2-1, with 11 bases fitting TRBD1. The sequencing sample was made of PBMCs. The receptor's source is a woman aged 55-70 years in good health and CMV-seropositive. Here the CDR3 reads CASGPVGQGVSNEQFF. The CDR3 DNA sequence: TGTGCCAGCGGCCCCGTGGGACAGGGGGTGTCGAATGAGCAGTTCTTC. The whole variable domain, filled in from reference TRBV7-9 and TRBJ2-1, reads DTGVSQNPRHKITKRGQNVTFRCDPISEHNRLYWYRQTLGQGPEFLTYFQNEAQLEKSRLLSDRFSAERPKGSFSTLEIQRTEQGDSAMYLCASGPVGQGVSNEQFFGPGTRLTVL.